The sequence of this TCR beta chain was determined in a study of blood T cell repertoires in COVID-19. Cohorts were determined from participant-reported clinical history. The protocol was immunoSEQ multiplex PCR, while the TCRdb copy is restricted to in-frame clones and leaves out a portion. The sample shows under 300,000 clones, 88% of them seen only once. The receptor comes from a woman aged 45 to 65 who had recovered from COVID-19. The specimen sequenced was PBMCs or T cells enriched from blood (not recorded which).

CDR3 sequence: CASSPSGTSAKTQYF. CDR3 bases: TGTGCCAGCAGCCCCTCCGGGACTAGCGCAAAGACCCAGTACTTC. This chain links TRBV5-4 with TRBJ2-5; 10 nucleotides agree with TRBD2. Looked up from germline, CDR1 is SGHNT and CDR2 is YYREEE (reference sequence). This CDR3 contains 15 residues. After removal of 4 bases from V and 6 bases from J, the junction contained 9 bases not matched to a gene.